This paragraph reports one T cell receptor (beta chain). Antigen specificity is unknown. These data are taken from a study of T cells after yellow fever vaccination. Study observations and caveats: Only a minor proportion of clonotypes was detected across both CD4 and CD8 compartments. Post-booster repertoires again held most primary-vaccination clones (approximately 96% CD4, roughly 88% CD8).

TCRdb itself ran the 5' RACE reads through MiXCR, one entry per CDR3 protein. The profile covers 250,000 to 300,000 distinct CDR3 sequences, with around 5.3% appearing a single time and roughly 3.5% taken by the ten largest. This TCR was sampled from a man between 18 and 35 years old who received the YFV17D yellow fever vaccine. This specimen consisted of CD4+ T cells sorted from PBMCs, obtained on the day of the yellow fever booster vaccination.

Here the CDR3 reads CASSLPGRGEKLFF. For the CDR3, the DNA is TGTGCCAGCAGCTTACCGGGGCGAGGAGAAAAACTGTTTTTT. This chain joins TRBV7-9 and TRBJ1-4; TRBD1 might be the D (5 bases). The CDR3 consists of 14 residues. The germline gives CDR1 SEHNR, CDR2 FQNEAQ (reference sequence). V was trimmed by 2 bases and J by 8 bases, leaving 12 bases between them.